What follows describes a single T cell receptor beta chain. Its cognate antigen is unknown. The repertoire was sequenced with immunoSEQ multiplex PCR; TCRdb's copy has only in-frame clones and lacks some. Found here are roughly 250,000 clones, more than 65% of them singletons; the top ten hold 0.64%. This sample stems from a study of Tregs in tolerant kidney transplant recipients. The study, taken as a whole, reports: No direct test of biological reproducibility was done here. The most relevant donor-specific Treg TCRbeta repertoire apparently came from expansion with activated donor B cells.

The CDR3 has 19 amino acids. Germline CDR1 SEHNR, CDR2 FQNEAQ (reference sequence). Trimming cost V 4 bases and J 0 bases; bases outside gene matches: 7. Material: CD4+ T cells from blood. This sequence joins TRBV7-9 and TRBJ2-2; 14 nucleotides line up with TRBD2. The receptor was isolated from a human donor in good health. The CDR3 sequence: CASSSGLAGVGTNTGELFF. CDR3 sequence (DNA): TGTGCCAGCAGCTCGGGACTAGCGGGAGTAGGGACGAACACCGGGGAGCTGTTTTTT.